The clone carrying this TCR beta chain was detected once. The antigen is not known. Genomic DNA (from each subset) was split evenly across several immunoSEQ plates. Original methodology: Sequence data from immunoSEQ were junction-only and lacked quality scores; consequently, filtering differed. Profiled with immunoSEQ multiplex PCR; TCRdb holds only in-frame clones, not every one. V and J calls plus clone size are reproduced from that table; the DNA served to infer D and trimming. Of approximately 530,000 clones in the sample, 90% to 96% are singletons; the top ten hold about 0.068%. This entry belongs to a study of shared clonotypes between healthy human individuals. Study-level information: Aged 18 to 49, the donors were two women and three men.

Whole-study results and caveats: Generally, estimated richness proved larger in naive subsets than it did in memory subsets.

V shed 0 bases and J shed 4 bases, with 12 bases lying between them. This CDR3 has 15 residues. Germline V gene lookup returns CDR1 GTSNPN and CDR2 SVGIG (reference sequence). Sequences were obtained from naive CD4+ T cells sorted from blood. Subset denoted: CD45RA+ positively selected. This chain links TRBV30 with TRBJ2-2, with a tentative D call TRBD2 (5 bases). The receptor was derived from a woman aged 25 to 39 in good health. The CDR3 is CAWSVKLAGTGELFF. The CDR3 DNA reads TGTGCCTGGAGTGTTAAGCTAGCCGGCACCGGGGAGCTGTTTTTT.